This T cell receptor beta chain was captured in a study of radiation and T cells in renal cell carcinoma. Germline V lookup: CDR1 MNHNY, CDR2 SVGAGI (reference sequence). CDR3 length: 12 amino acids. V gave up 5 bases and J gave up 8 bases, with 12 bases separating them. This sample's time point: baseline pretreatment blood. Stated treatment: 15 Gy SBRT to primary tumor, nephrectomy 4 weeks later. Measured with immunoSEQ multiplex PCR; TCRdb has only the in-frame clones, and not every one. In the table there are approximately 110,000 clones, roughly four fifths of which are singletons. The clonotype comes from an older woman with renal cell carcinoma. This material consisted of blood, taken from a patient whose treatment included radiotherapy and nephrectomy. The chain joins TRBV6-6 to TRBJ1-2; D gene uncertain. DNA for the CDR3: TGTGCCAGCAGTCGCCTTGGTGAGGGCTACACCTTC. It translates to CASSRLGEGYTF.